The sequence of this TCR beta chain was determined in a study of OX40 agonist ivuxolimab in advanced cancers. In the study overall: Ivuxolimab was a fully human IgG2 agonistic monoclonal antibody targeting the costimulatory receptor OX40 (CD134). Of the approximately 54 dose-escalation patients, hepatocellular carcinoma was present in about 20, melanoma in about 15, renal cell carcinoma in 9 and head and neck cancer in 9. The dose-escalation cohort was 82.7% male with a mean age of roughly 62 years, ranging from roughly 23 to 90. Partial responses were achieved by three dose-escalation patients, of whom one had hepatocellular carcinoma and two had cutaneous melanoma. Prior anti-PD-1, anti-PD-L1 or anti-CTLA-4 therapy was permitted, and checkpoint inhibitors had been received by less than 45% of dose-escalation patients. Peripheral TCRbeta sequencing was intended to test whether TCR sequence diversity was altered and clonal T-cell expansion was caused by ivuxolimab. Intravenous ivuxolimab was administered to patients every 2 weeks at six dose levels: 0.01, 0.1, 0.3, 1.5, 3 and 10 mg/kg. The paper covers the monotherapy dose-escalation part of the phase I ivuxolimab trial, which included N ≈ 52 patients.

Genomic DNA was isolated from the sorted cells so that the TCRbeta CDR3 region could be sequenced. The immunoSEQ Assay was used for sequencing of TCRbeta CDR3 regions. The immuneACCESS repertoire file appears here via TCRdb, limited to in-frame rearrangements. These files lack a portion of the clones; in checked studies, under half of the deficit traces to unresolved V genes, and the cause of the others is not known. For this sample there are over 70,000 clones; 70% to 90% appear just once. The ten largest clones take up approximately 0.26% of the sample. V gives up 0 bases and J gives up 2 bases, and the segment between their germline ends measures 10 bases. For CDR1 and CDR2, the germline V gene lists MGHRA and YSYEKL. Counted from cysteine to phenylalanine, this CDR3 has 15 amino acids. The retained sequence is limited to the CDR3, 45 bases, with the frame set at the first base. Points the paper makes about the study in general: Low levels of normalized T-cell clonal expansion were also seen in some patients who did not respond. In the 0.1-3.0 mg/kg groups, partial responders had among the lowest normalized peripheral clonal expansion, particularly in CD8+ T cells. On average, CD8+ T cells showed more expanded clones than CD4+ T cells after ivuxolimab. Clonal expansion of both CD4+ and CD8+ blood T cells was observed from baseline to week 6 at doses 0.1 to 3.0 mg/kg. The antigen specificity of the clonally expanded peripheral T cells was not determined.

Notes on this clone: Its antigen remains unidentified. Nothing much larger sits one base from this clone, and base qualities are not available.

Patients with autoimmune disease history or receiving systemic immunosuppression were excluded from the trial. Peripheral blood for TCR sequencing was collected from all dose cohorts at baseline, on cycle 4 day 1, and on cycle 7 day 1. The samples were drawn from a first-in-human, open-label, multicenter phase I dose-escalation trial of ivuxolimab. The trial enrolled adults with locally advanced or metastatic head and neck squamous cell, hepatocellular, melanoma or renal cell carcinoma. CD4+ and CD8+ T cells were sorted separately from peripheral blood before TCR sequencing. The material sequenced was CD4+ or CD8+ T cells sorted from blood, taken in a trial of the OX40 agonist ivuxolimab. This sequence uses TRBV4-1 and TRBJ1-1; no D gene is confidently identified. The TCR comes from an adult with an advanced solid tumor such as melanoma, head and neck, liver or kidney cancer. In nucleotides, the sequence is TGCGCCAGCAGCCAAGAGACTGTTATAAACACTGAAGCTTTCTTT. Its amino acids are CASSQETVINTEAFF.